A single sample is the source of the 15 T cell receptor beta chains below, sequenced in a study of immune heterogeneity within non-small cell lung tumors. Multiplex PCR was performed with 32 V and 13 J primers, and it amplified TCR beta CDR3. TCRdb analysed the multiplex PCR reads with MiXCR anew, one entry per CDR3 protein. The sample holds 15,000 to 20,000 distinct CDR3 sequences, 25% to 35% seen once. Samples each supplied 600 ng of bulk tumor genomic DNA as template. Spaced far apart, several biopsies were taken from each primary tumor during surgery. Patients with untreated, newly diagnosed non-small cell lung cancer underwent curative surgery. The source material was lung tumor tissue. These receptors were collected from a man aged 40-49 years with non-small cell lung cancer.

Here the CDR3 DNA reads TGTGCCAGCTACGGGACTACCCCCGGGGAGCTGTTTTTT. As protein: CASYGTTPGELFF. The chain joins TRBV11-3 to TRBJ2-2, with 7 bases that match TRBD2. Germline-derived CDR1 and CDR2 are SGHNT and YENEEA. V lost 8 bases and J lost 6; bases outside the gene matches: 6. The CDR3 totals 13 residues.

The sample holds a few counts of this clonotype. Likely a read error: the CDR3 ends without its conserved phenylalanine or tryptophan. The gene calls are TRBV30 and TRBJ2-4; 9 bases fit TRBD2. This CDR3 contains 14 residues. Per germline, CDR1 GTSNPN and CDR2 SVGIG (reference sequence). J was trimmed by 6 bases and V by 5 bases; bases with no gene match: 8. The CDR3 loop reads CAWRGLAELNIQYL. The CDR3 DNA follows: TGTGCCTGGCGGGGACTAGCCGAGCTAAACATTCAGTACTTG.

Points on this clonotype: Germline is not matched at one junction end, which may reflect a read error. The chain has TRBV11-3 and TRBJ2-3, with D unresolved. This CDR3 region has 12 residues. Germline V gives CDR1 SGHNT, CDR2 YENEEA. The CDR3, as DNA: TGTGCCAGCAGCTTTCGGGCAGATTCGCAGTATTTT. Protein product: CASSFRADSQYF. Variable domain in full (rest from reference TRBV11-3 and TRBJ2-3): EAGVVQSPRYKIIEKKQPVAFWCNPISGHNTLYWYLQNLGQGPELLIRYENEEAVDDSQLPKDRFSAERLKGVDSTLKIQPAELGDSAVYLCASSFRADSQYFGPGTRLTVL.

This clonotype was seen repeatedly, ten times or more. The chain uses TRBV7-6 and TRBJ2-7; 8 bases agree with TRBD1. This CDR3 is built from 16 residues. V dropped 1 base and J dropped 5; count of bases not matched to a gene: 10. Germline CDR1 SGHVS, CDR2 FNYEAQ. CDR3 coding DNA: TGTGCCAGCAGCTTAGTCCCTGGACAGGGTTGGAACGAGCAGTACTTC. Translated: CASSLVPGQGWNEQYF.

By frequency in the sample, this clonotype is medium-sized. The chain recombines TRBV12-3 or TRBV12-4 with TRBJ1-2; no clear D. The CDR3 runs to 13 residues. V lost 5 bases and J lost 4, with 11 bases in between. The CDR3 coding sequence is TGTGCCAGCAGTACCCGGGATACCTATGGCTACACCTTC. Protein: CASSTRDTYGYTF.

This chain connects TRBV5-6 to TRBJ2-5, with TRBD2 identical over 14 bases. Unmatched junction bases numbered 11, after V lost 3 bases and J lost 4 bases. Germline V lookup: CDR1 SGHDT, CDR2 YYEEEE. CDR3 length: 18 residues. CDR3 protein: CASSWYPGLAGERETQYF. For the CDR3, the DNA is TGTGCCAGCAGCTGGTATCCGGGACTAGCGGGAGAACGAGAGACCCAGTACTTC.

This clonotype rates as large (0.1 to 1%). The V and J genes are TRBV27 and TRBJ2-7; 9 bases map to TRBD2. Germline values: CDR1 MNHEY, CDR2 SMNVEV (reference sequence). The CDR3 runs to 14 residues. V was pared by 4 bases and J by 7 bases, with 8 bases of the junction left unmatched. In DNA form, the CDR3 reads TGTGCCAGCAGTTCCCCCGAGCGGGAGGAAGAGCAGTACTTC. Its protein product is CASSSPEREEEQYF.

The CDR3 loop is CASTLDVALLNEQYF. The CDR3 coding sequence is TGTGCCAGCACCCTGGACGTAGCCCTCCTAAACGAGCAGTACTTC. The rearrangement uses TRBV7-9 and TRBJ2-7; D not certain. CDR1 SEHNR and CDR2 FQNEAQ come from the germline V gene (reference sequence). V dropped 7 bases and J dropped 5 bases, with 21 bases sitting between them. CDR3 length: 15 residues.

With respect to this clonotype: Since a much larger clone is just one base distant, this may be a read error. The rearrangement links TRBV19 to TRBJ1-3, with 7 bases fitting TRBD1. The V gene's germline CDR1 is LNHDA and CDR2 SQIVND (reference sequence). CDR3 length: 14 amino acids. The CDR3 reads CANSMTGSGNTIYF. In DNA, the CDR3 is TGTGCCAATAGTATGACAGGGTCCGGAAACACCATATATTTT.

This chain links TRBV14 with TRBJ2-1, with a weak D call TRBD2 (6 bases). The germline V and J ends were trimmed by 3 bases and 6 bases, with 9 bases remaining between them. The CDR3 has 13 residues. Germline lookup yields CDR1 SGHDN and CDR2 FVKESK. The CDR3 here is CASSQGEVNEQFF. CDR3 coding DNA: TGTGCCAGCAGCCAGGGGGAGGTCAATGAGCAGTTCTTC.

The chain has TRBV5-6 and TRBJ1-3, with a weak D call TRBD1 (6 bases). The V end was cut by 1 base, the J end by 1 base, with 12 bases between. This CDR3 is built from 16 residues. The germline gives CDR1 SGHDT, CDR2 YYEEEE. CDR3 sequence (DNA): TGTGCCAGCAGCTTGAGGCAGGGGCATTCTGGAAACACCATATATTTT. This gives the protein CASSLRQGHSGNTIYF.

This clonotype was counted at least ten times. The V gene is TRBV24-1, the J gene TRBJ1-6, with D maybe TRBD1 (5 bases). Trimming took off 6 bases at V and 4 bases at J, with 9 bases between the two ends. The CDR3 spans 14 residues. CDR1 is KGHDR, CDR2 SFDVKD, per germline. The CDR3 sequence: CATSRGEYNSPLHF. CDR3 coding DNA: TGTGCCACCAGTCGGGGCGAATATAATTCACCCCTCCACTTT.

For this clonotype: A read error is possible here, since a much larger clone lies one base away. V gene TRBV15 combines with J gene TRBJ2-1; D not resolved. CDR1 and CDR2 from the germline V gene are LNHNV and YYDKDF (reference sequence). The CDR3 spans 12 residues. The CDR3 region has the DNA TGTACCACCAGCAGAGAAGGGAATGAGCAGTTCTTC. Translation gives CTTSREGNEQFF.

In regard to this clonotype: This may be a read error: a much more frequent sequence differs by one nucleotide. The chain is built from TRBV28 and TRBJ1-1; 9 bases match TRBD1. Germline V gene lookup returns CDR1 MDHEN and CDR2 SYDVKM. With V trimmed by 8 bases and J by 9 bases, 10 bases remained unmatched. The CDR3 has 13 amino acids. For the CDR3, the DNA is TGTGCCAGCTCGACGACAGGGGGAACTCAAGCTTTCTTT. This codes for CASSTTGGTQAFF.

The chain joins TRBV30 to TRBJ2-7; D gene uncertain. CDR3 length: 16 residues. Germline CDR1 and CDR2: GTSNPN and SVGIG (reference sequence). Trimming shortened V by 0 bases and J by 2 bases, and 17 bases separated the two germline ends. CDR3: CAWSVRDFRRTYEQYF. The CDR3 coding sequence is TGTGCCTGGAGTGTAAGGGATTTCAGGAGAACCTACGAGCAGTACTTC.